A selection of T cell receptor beta chains follows, all from one sample in a study of cytomegalovirus exposure and HLA in healthy donors. Generated by immunoSEQ multiplex PCR, the TCRdb table keeps only in-frame clones and is missing some. Among about 140,000 clones, over 75% were seen once, and the ten largest hold 2% to 2.5%. Sequencing input: PBMCs. The receptors were sampled from a man between 45 and 60 years old in good health and CMV-seronegative. The CDR3 runs from the conserved cysteine through the conserved F or W. The D gene is left open where the match is weak. Size is omitted from some rows. Given values are once, few, many or a class for expanded clones.

d_call j_call v_call clone_size cdr3_nt cdr3_aa
NA TRBJ2-1 TRBV9 few TGTGCCAGCAGCGTAGACGCAGGTTCCTACAATGAGCAGTTCTTC CASSVDAGSYNEQFF
TRBD1 TRBJ1-1 TRBV14 NA TGTGCCAGCAGTCGGAGGGGGCTGAGCACTGAAGCTTTCTTT CASSRRGLSTEAFF
TRBD2 TRBJ2-1 TRBV7-8 NA TGTGCCAGCAGCTTAGCGCAGTCTAGCGGGAGGCCGGCGAATGAGCAGTTCTTC CASSLAQSSGRPANEQFF
TRBD2 TRBJ2-5 TRBV5-6 once TGTGCCAGCAGCTCCGGACTAGCGGGGGGAGAGACCCAGTACTTC CASSSGLAGGETQYF
TRBD1 TRBJ1-2 TRBV30 few TGTGCCTGGAGGGACAGGGGAGAGTATGGCTACACCTTC CAWRDRGEYGYTF
TRBD1 TRBJ2-5 TRBV28 NA TGTGCCAGCAGTTTCGACAGGGGCAGAGAGACCCAGTACTTC CASSFDRGRETQYF
NA TRBJ2-1 TRBV4-1 few TGCGCCAGCAGCCAGTCAGAGGGAAGTTTGGGGAAATGGTACAATGAGCAGTTCTTC CASSQSEGSLGKWYNEQFF
TRBD2 TRBJ2-7 TRBV7-2 NA TGTGCCAGCAGCTTAGGGACTAGCGAACTCTACGAGCAGTACTTC CASSLGTSELYEQYF
TRBD1 TRBJ1-1 TRBV19 NA TGTGCCAGTAGTCCTGACAGGGGGCCCCTCCCGAACACTGAAGCTTTCTTT CASSPDRGPLPNTEAFF
NA TRBJ1-4 TRBV18 NA TGTGCCAGCTCACGAGGCGGTGAAAAACTGTTTTTT CASSRGGEKLFF
NA TRBJ1-2 TRBV6-5 NA TGTGCCAGCAGCAACGATCCGGGCTATGGCTACACCTTC CASSNDPGYGYTF
TRBD2 TRBJ2-6 TRBV10-3 once TGTGCCATCAGCGGGACTAGCGGGAGTATTGCTGGGGCCAACGTCCTGACTTTC CAISGTSGSIAGANVLTF
TRBD1 TRBJ2-4 TRBV29-1 NA TGCAGCGTTGAAGAGGACCAGGGACAGGGTGAGAACATTCAGTACTTC CSVEEDQGQGENIQYF
TRBD2 TRBJ2-5 TRBV2 NA TGTGCCAGCAGGGGGGCTAGCGGGGGGAGGGAGACCCAGTACTTC CASRGASGGRETQYF
TRBD1 TRBJ1-4 TRBV19 NA TGTGCCAGCGCCCTGGGACAGGGGATGGAAAAACTGTTTTTT CASALGQGMEKLFF
NA TRBJ2-7 TRBV18 NA TGTGCCAGCTCACCACTCCGTTCGGCAGGCCACGAGCAGTACTTC CASSPLRSAGHEQYF
NA TRBJ1-1 TRBV9 NA TGTGCCAGCAGCCCGTCGCAGGGTCGAAACACTGAAGCTTTCTTT CASSPSQGRNTEAFF
NA TRBJ1-1 TRBV11-2 NA TGTGCCAGCAGCTGGACACTGAACACTGAAGCTTTCTTT CASSWTLNTEAFF
NA TRBJ2-2 TRBV19 NA TGTGCCAGTAATGGGCGGGTCCCGACCGGGGAGCTGTTTTTT CASNGRVPTGELFF
NA TRBJ2-5 TRBV5-1 NA TGCGCCAGCAGCGCGGGACTGCAAGAGACCCAGTACTTC CASSAGLQETQYF
NA TRBJ1-1 TRBV27 NA TGTGCCAGCAGTTTATCAGGCAGGATGAACACTGAAGCTTTCTTT CASSLSGRMNTEAFF
NA TRBJ2-5 TRBV2 few TGTGCCAGCAGTCAGGGACTCGCGAAGTGGACGACCCAGTACTTC CASSQGLAKWTTQYF
NA TRBJ1-2 TRBV2 NA TGTGCCAGCAGTGATCGAGGGCGAAACTATGGCTACACCTTC CASSDRGRNYGYTF
TRBD2 TRBJ2-7 TRBV30 NA TGTGCCTGGAGAGGAGTACGTGAGCGGGGGCCGTCCTACGAGCAGTACTTC CAWRGVRERGPSYEQYF
NA TRBJ2-7 TRBV5-4 NA TGTGCCAGCAGCTTGTGGCAGGCCGGCTCCTACGAGCAGTACTTC CASSLWQAGSYEQYF
TRBD1 TRBJ1-3 TRBV7-6 few TGTGCCAGCAGCCTCGCCGGGACAGGGGGTACCTCTGGAAACACCATATATTTT CASSLAGTGGTSGNTIYF
TRBD2 TRBJ2-2 TRBV29-1 NA TGCAGCGTATCCGGCCTGGGGGGGTGGCTGAACACCGGGGAGCTGTTTTTT CSVSGLGGWLNTGELFF
TRBD2 TRBJ2-7 TRBV10-1 NA TGCGCCACCCCTAGCGGGACTACTTACGAGCAGTACTTC CATPSGTTYEQYF
NA TRBJ2-1 TRBV5-4 NA TGTGCCAGCAGCTCACCCAAGGGGGACCTTTACAATGAGCAGTTCTTC CASSSPKGDLYNEQFF
NA TRBJ1-5 TRBV5-5 NA TGTGCCAGCAGCTTGGTCGCCGGGACACAGAATCAGCCCCAGCATTTT CASSLVAGTQNQPQHF
TRBD1 TRBJ1-4 TRBV19 NA TGTGCCAGTAGTCCCAGGGGGTACGAGAATGAAAAACTGTTTTTT CASSPRGYENEKLFF
TRBD2 TRBJ2-3 TRBV6-5 NA TGTGCCAGCAGACCTAGCGGGAGCACAGATACGCAGTATTTT CASRPSGSTDTQYF
NA TRBJ2-7 TRBV5-6 few TGTGCCAGCAGCTTGGGGACGGGGGGCACCTACGAGCAGTACTTC CASSLGTGGTYEQYF
NA TRBJ1-2 TRBV5-8 NA TGTGCCAGCAGCCCCGAGGTCAACTATGGCTACACCTTC CASSPEVNYGYTF
TRBD1 TRBJ2-1 TRBV7-3 NA TGTGCCAGCAGTAAAACAGGGGATGAGCAGTTCTTC CASSKTGDEQFF
NA TRBJ2-3 TRBV18 NA TGTGCCAGCTCACCTTCAGCGGAAAGCACAGATACGCAGTATTTT CASSPSAESTDTQYF
TRBD2 TRBJ2-3 TRBV7-8 NA TGTGCCAGCAGCTTCCCGGGACTAGCGGGTACAGATACGCAGTATTTT CASSFPGLAGTDTQYF
NA TRBJ1-5 TRBV2 few TGTGCCAGCAGGGTCACGGGGGTCCGGGGCCAGCCCCAGCATTTT CASRVTGVRGQPQHF
NA TRBJ2-7 TRBV5-1 NA TGCGCCAGCAGCGACAGCAGCTCCTACGAGCAGTACTTC CASSDSSSYEQYF
TRBD2 TRBJ2-1 TRBV5-1 NA TGCGCCAGCAGCCAACGGACTAGCGGGGGGGGGTTTTACAATGAGCAGTTCTTC CASSQRTSGGGFYNEQFF
TRBD1 TRBJ1-5 TRBV5-5 NA TGTGCCAGCAGCTTGGCAGAACCTGACAGGGGTTATCAGCCCCAGCATTTT CASSLAEPDRGYQPQHF
NA TRBJ2-7 TRBV6-1 NA TGTGCCAGCAGTGAAAGGGCAGGGTACGAGCAGTACTTC CASSERAGYEQYF
NA TRBJ2-5 TRBV5-1 NA TGCGCCAGCAGCTTTGGGCGGGACTCTAGAGGGGAGACCCAGTACTTC CASSFGRDSRGETQYF
NA TRBJ2-7 TRBV6-6 NA TGTGCCAGCAGACTCAGCAGGCTAACCTACGAGCAGTACTTC CASRLSRLTYEQYF
NA TRBJ2-5 TRBV5-1 NA TGCGCCAGCAGCTTGGGCACGGGTAGAGAGACCCAGTACTTC CASSLGTGRETQYF
NA TRBJ1-2 TRBV7-2 NA TGTGCCAGCAGCTTAGGGGGGCATGGCTACACCTTC CASSLGGHGYTF
NA TRBJ2-2 TRBV5-1 few TGCGCCAGCAGCTTGTCTACGGGGAACACCGGGGAGCTGTTTTTT CASSLSTGNTGELFF
TRBD1 TRBJ1-4 TRBV5-4 NA TGTGCCAGCAGCTTGCAGACAGGGTCTAATGAAAAACTGTTTTTT CASSLQTGSNEKLFF
TRBD2 TRBJ2-2 TRBV5-1 NA TGCGCCAGCCACTCGGGGGGGAACGGGGAGCTGTTTTTT CASHSGGNGELFF
TRBD1 TRBJ2-2 TRBV5-1 NA TGCGCCAGCAGCTTCGGACAGGGGGGCGCGAACACCGGGGAGCTGTTTTTT CASSFGQGGANTGELFF
TRBD2 TRBJ2-3 TRBV28 NA TGTGCCAGCAGTTTAGGGACTAGCGGGGGGAGGTCAGATACGCAGTATTTT CASSLGTSGGRSDTQYF
TRBD1 TRBJ1-6 TRBV27 NA TGTGCCAGCAGCTGGGGACAGGTGGGGAATTCACCCCTCCACTTT CASSWGQVGNSPLHF
TRBD2 TRBJ2-1 TRBV27 NA TGTGCCAGCAGGGCTAGCGGGTTAGGGAACAATGAGCAGTTCTTC CASRASGLGNNEQFF
NA TRBJ2-5 TRBV7-3 NA TGTGCCAGCAGCTTTTTTACAGGAATTAAAGAGACCCAGTACTTC CASSFFTGIKETQYF